The rows below give T cell receptor beta chains drawn from one sample of a study of T cell responses to AZD1222 COVID-19 vaccine. Sequencing used immunoSEQ multiplex PCR; TCRdb keeps in-frame clones, though not all of them. The sample records around 260,000 clones, over 90% being singletons. The sequences come from peripheral blood, collected on day 0 of AZD1222 vaccination. The receptor source for this set is an adult in good health. The conserved cysteine and the conserved F or W are not part of the CDR3 here. Fields, in order: V gene, J gene, CDR3 protein.

>TRBV28|TRBJ1-5
ASSFQYSNQPQH
>TRBV9|TRBJ2-1
ASSVGLGNEQF
>TRBV5-1|TRBJ2-5
ASSPRGDRDETQY
>TRBV28|TRBJ1-2
ASSTLTGWNGGYT
>TRBV3-1/TRBV3-2|TRBJ1-3
ASSQDGSPSGNTIY
>TRBV19|TRBJ1-6
ASSIAISSYNSPLH
>TRBV27|TRBJ1-2
ASSLGTAYGYT
>TRBV19|TRBJ1-3
ASSIAASSGNTIY
>TRBV15|TRBJ2-2
ATSRDPLLNTGELF
>TRBV7-6|TRBJ2-2
ASSSGTSTNTGELF
>TRBV6-2/TRBV6-3|TRBJ1-1
ASSYTGYTEAF
>TRBV5-4|TRBJ1-1
ASSWMGGTEAF
>TRBV11-3|TRBJ2-3
ASSSGTGGTDTQY
>TRBV24-1|TRBJ2-5
ATSEPGVKETQY
>TRBV13|TRBJ1-2
ASSLRDRGVGYT
>TRBV19|TRBJ2-2
ASSNRNTGELF
>TRBV7-3|TRBJ2-5
ASSSQGAGWQETQY
>TRBV18|TRBJ1-5
ASSPFAGTTRDQPQH
>TRBV15|TRBJ2-2
ATSRVGKAGELF
>TRBV7-3|TRBJ2-7
ASSLGAGGPYEQY
>TRBV28|TRBJ2-7
ASSLSMPTYEQY
>TRBV3-1/TRBV3-2|TRBJ1-4
ASSQRGGRKLF
>TRBV27|TRBJ2-6
ASSLVGVSGANVLT
>TRBV6-5|TRBJ2-3
ASSYQTRTDTQY
>TRBV3-1/TRBV3-2|TRBJ2-1
ASSQCLRDEQF
>TRBV7-2|TRBJ1-6
ASGQLYNSPLH
>TRBV30|TRBJ1-6
AWSYRDSYNSPLH
>TRBV19|TRBJ2-5
ASSPPGQGGETQY